The 28 T cell receptor beta chains below come from one sample, sequenced in a study of shared clonotypes between healthy human individuals. Using immunoSEQ multiplex PCR, the repertoire was profiled, and TCRdb retains in-frame clones only, with some absent. The table lists some 2,500,000 clones, roughly 92% of them singletons. Material: naive CD4+ T cells from PBMCs. As for subset: CD45RA+ positively selected. The source of these receptors is a man between 18 and 35 years old in good health. Some clones in this sample may be carry-over from other donors' samples.

V is TRBV5-4 and J is TRBJ1-2; 9 bases align to TRBD1. The CDR3 loop spans 13 amino acids. Germline loops: CDR1 SGHNT, CDR2 YYREEE (reference sequence). Trimming took 5 bases from V and 6 from J; bases not matched to a gene: 5. The CDR3 DNA sequence: TGTGCCAGCAGGGGACAGGGAGGAGATGGCTACACCTTC. Its protein product is CASRGQGGDGYTF.

V usage is TRBV18 and J usage is TRBJ2-1, with 7 nucleotides matching TRBD2. The CDR3 contains 17 residues. After removal of 1 base from V and 6 bases from J, the junction contained 12 bases not matched to a gene. Germline V gene lookup returns CDR1 KGHSH and CDR2 LQKENI. The CDR3 DNA is TGTGCCAGCTCACCACTCCAACGACTAGCCCCCACCAATGAGCAGTTCTTC. It yields the protein CASSPLQRLAPTNEQFF.

This clone occurred once. The rearrangement joins TRBV6-5 to TRBJ2-2; D is ambiguous. Germline V gene lookup returns CDR1 MNHEY and CDR2 SVGAGI. V was cut by 6 bases and J by 3 bases, with 8 bases left in between. The CDR3 length is 13 residues. The CDR3 coding sequence is TGTGCCAGCAGCCCATCGTACACCGGGGAGCTGTTTTTT. It is translated as CASSPSYTGELFF.

This clone was seen a single time. Other DNA variants within this sample encode the same CDR3. This chain joins TRBV6-5 and TRBJ2-1; 8 bases align to TRBD2. The trim removed 0 bases at V and 1 base at J, leaving 2 bases unmatched. Germline V lookup: CDR1 MNHEY, CDR2 SVGAGI. The CDR3 has 16 amino acids. The CDR3 DNA reads as TGTGCCAGCAGTTACTCGGGGACTAGATCCTACAATGAGCAGTTCTTC. Translating it yields CASSYSGTRSYNEQFF.

The V call is TRBV5-1, the J call TRBJ2-2; no firm D call. Deletions cut 4 bases from V and 4 bases from J, with 5 bases between. Germline V gives CDR1 SGHRS, CDR2 YFSETQ. CDR3 length: 12 residues. CDR3 nucleotide sequence: TGCGCCAGCAGCACGGTCACCGGGGAGCTGTTTTTT. Encoded protein: CASSTVTGELFF.

This rearrangement joins TRBV19 to TRBJ1-3; D is ambiguous. CDR1 and CDR2 (germline): LNHDA, SQIVND (reference sequence). V lost 9 bases, J lost 0 bases, and 18 bases lay in between. The length of the CDR3 is 16 residues. The chain's CDR3 is CASSDLAPFSGNTIYF. The CDR3 region has the DNA TGTGCCAGCTCTGACCTGGCACCGTTCTCTGGAAACACCATATATTTT.

This clone was observed once. The chain has TRBV6-5 and TRBJ2-7; 10 nucleotides agree with TRBD1. CDR1 and CDR2 (germline): MNHEY, SVGAGI. Trimming removed 6 bases from V and 10 bases from J; junction bases left unmatched: 6. The length of the CDR3 is 12 residues. The DNA of the CDR3 is TGTGCCAGCAGGGACGACAGGGGGCGTCAGTACTTC. Its translation: CASRDDRGRQYF.

V is TRBV28 and J is TRBJ2-1, with 11 nucleotides matching TRBD2. Germline V gene sequence: CDR1 MDHEN, CDR2 SYDVKM. V shed 9 bases and J 7 bases; nucleotides not matched to a gene: 8. The CDR3 loop spans 14 amino acids. CDR3 in amino acids: CASAPASGGNEQFF. In DNA, the CDR3 is TGTGCCAGTGCCCCGGCTAGCGGGGGGAATGAGCAGTTCTTC.

The chain couples TRBV30 to TRBJ2-3; a weak D match, TRBD2 (6 bases). Germline V gene data show CDR1 as GTSNPN and CDR2 as SVGIG (reference sequence). This CDR3 spans 16 amino acids. Trimming pared 0 bases from V and 2 bases from J, leaving 15 bases between. CDR3 in amino acids: CAWSVSRRGDTDTQYF. For the CDR3, the DNA is TGTGCCTGGAGTGTTTCCCGGCGGGGCGACACAGATACGCAGTATTTT.

This chain uses TRBV28 with TRBJ2-3; the D gene could be TRBD1 or TRBD2 (6 bases each). The V and J ends lost 1 base and 4 bases respectively, with 21 bases between them. This CDR3 region has 18 residues. Germline V gene sequence: CDR1 MDHEN, CDR2 SYDVKM. CDR3 DNA: TGTGCCAGCAGTTTATTCCCCCAACGGGGGCCCCTCGCAGATACGCAGTATTTT. Its translation is CASSLFPQRGPLADTQYF.

This clone was counted only a few times. This chain joins TRBV19 and TRBJ2-2; weak D call: TRBD1 (6 bases). Trimming shortened V by 3 bases and J by 0 bases, and 11 bases separated the two germline ends. The length of the CDR3 is 16 residues. Germline CDR1 and CDR2: LNHDA and SQIVND (reference sequence). The CDR3 reads CASSIPNRANTGELFF. DNA for the CDR3: TGTGCCAGTAGTATTCCGAACAGGGCGAACACCGGGGAGCTGTTTTTT.

CDR3: CASRWELAGVTDTQYF. CDR3 DNA sequence: TGTGCCAGCAGGTGGGAGCTAGCGGGGGTCACAGATACGCAGTATTTT. This chain links TRBV5-4 with TRBJ2-3, with TRBD2 matching over 10 bases. The germline gives CDR1 SGHNT, CDR2 YYREEE (reference sequence). Germline trimming cut 5 bases from V and 2 bases from J; bases unmatched to any gene: 8. The CDR3 has 16 amino acids.

A word on this clone: Other DNA sequences in the same sample also yield this CDR3. The chain uses TRBV10-3 and TRBJ2-7; TRBD1 matches 7 bases. V lost 4 bases and J lost 1; bases outside the gene matches: 4. The CDR3 contains 14 residues. Germline assignment: CDR1 ENHRY and CDR2 SYGVKD. The CDR3 loop is CAISARTGSYEQYF. The CDR3 DNA reads TGTGCCATCAGTGCTAGGACAGGTTCCTACGAGCAGTACTTC.

As to this clone: The sample holds other DNA sequences that translate to the same CDR3. CDR3 in DNA: TGCAGTGCTAGAGGCGGCGGTGAGCAGTTCTTC. Its protein product is CSARGGGEQFF. V usage is TRBV20-1 and J usage is TRBJ2-1; no clear D gene. CDR1 is DFQATT and CDR2 is SNEGSKA in the germline V gene (reference sequence). V was clipped by 1 base and J by 9 bases, with 7 bases between them. There are 11 residues in the CDR3.

This clone was counted once. V gene TRBV7-3 combines with J gene TRBJ2-5; D not resolved. V lost 0 bases to trimming and J lost 1 base, with 12 bases between them. This CDR3 has 16 residues. Germline CDR1 and CDR2: SGHTA and FQGTGA. The CDR3 spells CASSLTGRASQETQYF. The CDR3 nucleotides are TGTGCCAGCAGCTTAACCGGAAGGGCTAGCCAAGAGACCCAGTACTTC.

The V call is TRBV10-1, the J call TRBJ1-4, with D possibly TRBD1 on 5 matching bases. V gave up 6 bases and J gave up 7 bases, with 15 bases separating them. The CDR3 contains 14 residues. Germline V gene data show CDR1 as WNHNN and CDR2 as SYGVQD (reference sequence). Here the CDR3 reads CASSLGRGGEKLFF. CDR3 bases: TGCGCCAGCAGCCTCGGGAGGGGAGGTGAAAAACTGTTTTTT.

There are a few counts of this clone. The chain uses TRBV2 and TRBJ1-1; D ambiguous. Trimming cost V 2 bases and J 11 bases, with 15 bases left between them. There are 13 residues in the CDR3. The germline V gene has CDR1 SNHLY and CDR2 FYNNEI. CDR3 sequence: CASSEQRVGFAFF. DNA for the CDR3: TGTGCCAGCAGTGAACAGCGGGTCGGATTCGCTTTCTTT.

The V gene is TRBV28, the J gene TRBJ2-1, with D perhaps being TRBD1 or TRBD2 (5 bases each). V was shortened by 2 bases and J by 5 bases, with 10 bases between the two germline ends. Germline lookup yields CDR1 MDHEN and CDR2 SYDVKM. The CDR3 totals 14 residues. The CDR3: CASSLMGRDNEQFF. CDR3 nucleotide sequence: TGTGCCAGCAGTTTAATGGGACGGGACAATGAGCAGTTCTTC. Full variable domain (missing parts from reference TRBV28 and TRBJ2-1): DVKVTQSSRYLVKRTGEKVFLECVQDMDHENMFWYRQDPGLGLRLIYFSYDVKMKEKGDIPEGYSVSREKKERFSLILESASTNQTSMYLCASSLMGRDNEQFFGPGTRLTVL.

This chain connects TRBV7-3 to TRBJ2-2; 8 bases fit TRBD2. Germline loops: CDR1 SGHTA, CDR2 FQGTGA. The V gene end was trimmed by 2 bases and the J gene end by 5 bases; junction bases not matched to a gene: 7. This CDR3 is 16 amino acids long. CDR3 coding DNA: TGTGCCAGCAGCTTATCTGCGGGAGGAGGTACCGGGGAGCTGTTTTTT. It yields the protein CASSLSAGGGTGELFF.

The chain combines TRBV5-1 with TRBJ2-7, with a tentative D call TRBD2 (6 bases). The CDR3 is 15 amino acids. V lost 5 bases and J 9 bases, leaving 24 bases between the germline ends. Germline V gene data show CDR1 as SGHRS and CDR2 as YFSETQ. CDR3 in amino acids: CASRPVGSSGSGQYF. CDR3 in DNA: TGCGCCAGCAGACCTGTCGGGAGCTCGGGCTCTGGGCAGTACTTC.

The count of this clone is one. The J gene is TRBJ1-1, the V gene TRBV5-1, with D perhaps matching TRBD1 (5 bases). Per germline, CDR1 SGHRS and CDR2 YFSETQ. The CDR3 spans 13 residues. Trimming stripped 4 bases from V and 3 bases from J, with 10 bases between. The CDR3 here is CASSGRGDTEAFF. For the CDR3, the DNA is TGCGCCAGCAGCGGGAGGGGTGACACTGAAGCTTTCTTT.

The chain joins TRBV19 to TRBJ2-7; TRBD1 matches 9 bases. Germline lookup yields CDR1 LNHDA and CDR2 SQIVND (reference sequence). CDR3 length: 14 amino acids. CDR3 sequence (DNA): TGTGCTAGTCATCCGGCCGGGACAGGGTACGAGCAGTACTTC. Its protein product is CASHPAGTGYEQYF.

The CDR3 here is CASSVAGTGGREQYF. CDR3 in DNA: TGTGCCAGCAGCGTAGCCGGGACAGGGGGCCGCGAGCAGTACTTC. The chain combines TRBV9 with TRBJ2-7; 12 bases agree with TRBD1. Germline V gives CDR1 SGDLS, CDR2 YYNGEE. Losses at the gene ends were 0 bases for V and 6 bases for J; bases not matched to a gene: 4. The CDR3 has 15 residues.

The genes are TRBV28 and TRBJ1-2; a weak D match, TRBD1 (5 bases). Trimming took off 9 bases at V and 6 bases at J, with 26 bases between the two ends. The length of the CDR3 is 16 residues. Looked up from germline, CDR1 is MDHEN and CDR2 is SYDVKM. The DNA for the CDR3 is TGTGCCAGTTCGGGGTCACAGGCGCCCGGGTTTCATGGCTACACCTTC. Encoded protein: CASSGSQAPGFHGYTF.

This chain connects TRBV4-2 to TRBJ2-1; TRBD1 is a possible D gene (6 bases). With 4 bases removed from V and 0 bases from J, the gap between germline ends came to 10 bases. From germline, CDR1 is LGHNA and CDR2 YNFKEQ. There are 15 residues in the CDR3. The CDR3 sequence is CASSPLDSSYNEQFF. The CDR3 DNA follows: TGTGCCAGCAGCCCGCTGGACAGCTCCTACAATGAGCAGTTCTTC.

This sequence joins TRBV4-3 and TRBJ2-1, with D uncertain. This CDR3 is 14 amino acids long. The germline CDR1 and CDR2 sequences are LGHNA and YSLEER. V was cut by 8 bases and J by 1 base, with 12 bases left in between. The CDR3 DNA is TGCGCCAGCTCTTGGAGTCCTTCCTACAATGAGCAGTTCTTC. Translation: CASSWSPSYNEQFF.

The chain joins TRBV28 to TRBJ2-5; D ambiguous. Trimming pared 1 base from V and 5 bases from J, leaving 8 bases between. Germline assignment: CDR1 MDHEN and CDR2 SYDVKM. CDR3 size: 13 residues. The CDR3 region is CASSLYPRETQYF. CDR3 nucleotide sequence: TGTGCCAGCAGTTTATACCCCCGCGAGACCCAGTACTTC.

J is TRBJ1-1 and V is TRBV28; D uncertain. CDR1 MDHEN and CDR2 SYDVKM come from the germline V gene. The CDR3 is made up of 11 amino acids. V shed 8 bases and J shed 10 bases, with 14 bases lying between them. For the CDR3, the DNA is TGTGCCAGCTACTATCCCGGAGGAGCTTTCTTT. Protein sequence: CASYYPGGAFF.